These 6 T cell receptor beta chains share one sample of origin, sequenced in a study of blood T cell repertoires in COVID-19 (dated by TCRdb to the early 2020s). Libraries were prepared through the immunoSEQ multiplex PCR assay. TCRdb limited this immuneACCESS table to in-frame rearrangements with V and J called. A share of clones is missing; checked studies link under half to unresolved V genes, and the rest is unexplained. The sample table contains about 29,000 clones; only one count was recorded for 80% of them. Under 50% of the sample is held by the ten biggest clonotypes. Sequencing used peripheral blood. The source of these receptors is a woman aged 65 to 85 with acute or convalescent COVID-19.

CDR3 in amino acids: CASRSGQFNEKLFF. As DNA, the CDR3 is TGTGCCAGCAGGTCTGGACAGTTTAATGAAAAACTGTTTTTT. The rearrangement links TRBV6-6 to TRBJ1-4; D may be TRBD1 (6 bases). V lost 6 bases to trimming and J lost 4 bases, with 12 bases between them. The CDR3 is 14 amino acids. Germline V gives CDR1 MNHNY, CDR2 SVGAGI (reference sequence).

This clone has a handful of counts. The V call is TRBV5-6, the J call TRBJ2-7, with D possibly being TRBD1 (5 bases). The CDR3 extends over 15 amino acids. Germline assignment: CDR1 SGHDT and CDR2 YYEEEE. Trimming took off 4 bases at V and 1 base at J, with 15 bases between the two ends. DNA of the CDR3: TGTGCCAGCAGCCCCCCTGGGGCCAGGTCCTACGAGCAGTACTTC. Its protein is CASSPPGARSYEQYF. The entire variable domain, with the rest obtained from reference TRBV5-6 and TRBJ2-7, is as follows: DAGVTQSPTHLIKTRGQQVTLRCSPKSGHDTVSWYQQALGQGPQFIFQYYEEEERQRGNFPDRFSGHQFPNYSSELNVNALLLGDSALYLCASSPPGARSYEQYFGPGTRLTVT.

The chain recombines TRBV7-6 with TRBJ2-2; 10 bases are a match to TRBD1. The CDR3 is made up of 17 amino acids. Per the germline V gene, CDR1 is SGHVS and CDR2 is FNYEAQ. Trimming at V came to 5 bases and at J to 7 bases, leaving 13 bases not matched to a gene. The CDR3 region has the DNA TGTGCCAGCAGCCTGCGATCGGGACAGGGGAGGGTCGGGGAGCTGTTTTTT. Its protein product is CASSLRSGQGRVGELFF.

This clone appeared many times. V gene TRBV5-3 combines with J gene TRBJ1-6, with a tentative D call TRBD1 (6 bases). TRBV5-3 counts as an open reading frame of uncertain function. V was pared by 2 bases and J by 2 bases, with 11 bases between. The CDR3 has 16 amino acids. The CDR3 reads CARSLGRGTYNSPLHF. For the CDR3, the DNA is TGTGCCAGAAGCTTAGGCAGGGGAACCTATAATTCACCCCTCCACTTT.

Worth noting for this clone: Because it lacks the conserved phenylalanine or tryptophan at the end, this CDR3 is likely a read error. It is unclear where the CDR3 begins or ends on the DNA, so no DNA is shown, and the CDR3 is as TCRdb lists it. The rearrangement uses TRBV7-9 and TRBJ2-3; the table assigns TRBD2, which was not confirmed against the DNA. Germline lookup yields CDR1 SEHNR and CDR2 FQNEAQ (reference sequence). Ends included, the CDR3 has 12 residues. CDR3 residues: CASSLAEGEGLT.

V and J are TRBV5-1 and TRBJ1-6; D possibly corresponds to TRBD1 (5 bases). This CDR3 region has 16 residues. Germline values: CDR1 SGHRS, CDR2 YFSETQ. Trimming removed 4 bases from V and 8 bases from J, with 19 bases in between. CDR3 nucleotides: TGCGCCAGCAGCCCAAGGACCGGGGGGATGGATTCACCCCTCCACTTT. This encodes CASSPRTGGMDSPLHF.